Sequencing of this T cell receptor (beta chain) was carried out in a study of preoperative IRX-2 immunotherapy in early breast cancer. Sequenced by immunoSEQ multiplex PCR; TCRdb stores in-frame clones only, minus some. Of about 43,000 clones listed, over 85% were seen once; the top ten hold 1.5% to 2%. Treatment here: preoperative locoregional IRX-2 cytokine immunotherapy. Patients received preoperative, locoregional IRX-2 cytokine immunotherapy in a phase Ib study. Material: tumor tissue, obtained after IRX-2 immunotherapy. The sequence derives from a human donor with breast cancer.

This CDR3 reads CSALLGELYSNQPQHF. CDR3 sequence (DNA): TGCAGCGCTCTCCTGGGTGAATTATATAGCAATCAGCCCCAGCATTTT. The chain employs TRBV29-1 and TRBJ1-5; no firm D call. Germline assignment: CDR1 SQVTM and CDR2 ANQGSEA. The CDR3 spans 16 residues. The V end lost 7 bases, the J end lost 0 bases, and 19 bases lay between the germline ends. Filled out from reference TRBV29-1 and TRBJ1-5, the complete variable domain reads SAVISQKPSRDICQRGTSLTIQCQVDSQVTMMFWYRQQPGQSLTLIATANQGSEATYESGFVIDKFPISRPNLTFSTLTVSNMSPEDSSIYLCSALLGELYSNQPQHFGDGTRLSIL.